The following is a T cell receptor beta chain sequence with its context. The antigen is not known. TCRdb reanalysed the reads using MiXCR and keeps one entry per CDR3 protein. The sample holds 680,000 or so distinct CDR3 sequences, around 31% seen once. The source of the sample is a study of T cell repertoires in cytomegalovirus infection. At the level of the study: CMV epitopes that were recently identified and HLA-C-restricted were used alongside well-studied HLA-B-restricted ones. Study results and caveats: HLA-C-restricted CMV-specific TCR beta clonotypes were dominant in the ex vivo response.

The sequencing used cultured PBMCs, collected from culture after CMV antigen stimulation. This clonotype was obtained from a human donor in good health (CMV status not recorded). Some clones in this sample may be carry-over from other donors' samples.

CDR3 protein: CATSPGGSGANVLTF. The CDR3 DNA reads as TGTGCCACCAGCCCGGGCGGCTCTGGGGCCAACGTCCTGACTTTC. The gene calls are TRBV15 and TRBJ2-6, with D unresolved. Deletions cut 5 bases from V and 0 bases from J, with 8 bases between. The CDR3 covers 15 residues. Germline V gives CDR1 LNHNV, CDR2 YYDKDF (reference sequence). Based on the CDR3 plus reference TRBV15 and TRBJ2-6, the full variable domain is DAMVIQNPRYQVTQFGKPVTLSCSQTLNHNVMYWYQQKSSQAPKLLFHYYDKDFNNEADTPDNFQSRRPNTSFCFLDIRSPGLGDTAMYLCATSPGGSGANVLTFGAGSRLTVL.